One TCR beta chain is described in this entry. This receptor's antigen is unknown. No much larger clone exists at a distance of one base, and base qualities are not known. This entry comes from a study of T cell changes during pregnancy in multiple sclerosis (dated by TCRdb to between 2019 and 2020). Context from the whole study: In women with multiple sclerosis, the researchers looked at how the T cell repertoire shifted as pregnancy progressed.

The CDR3 holds 15 amino acids from the cysteine to the phenylalanine. Just the 45-base CDR3 DNA is kept, in frame starting at base 1. The trim is 8 bases for V and 6 bases for J, with a gap of 19 bases between the germline ends. From the germline V gene (reference sequence), CDR1 is LNHNV and CDR2 is YYDKDF. Libraries were built with the immunoSEQ multiplex PCR assay. Entries here come from immuneACCESS through TCRdb and include only in-frame sequences with V and J called. Some clones fail to appear in such tables; in the studies checked, an unresolved V gene covers under half of the shortfall, and the cause of the remainder is unknown. This sample lists some 77,000 clones; more than 90% were detected once. The biggest ten clones account for approximately 2% of the sample.

The chain couples TRBV15 to TRBJ2-2, and the D gene may be TRBD1, 6 bases matching. This TCR came from a female donor in good health, enrolled as a control in a pregnancy study. The source material was peripheral blood, sampled in the second trimester of pregnancy. The CDR3 reads CATQKQGVLSGELFF. The bases are TGTGCCACCCAGAAACAGGGAGTTTTGTCCGGGGAGCTGTTTTTT. With the rest looked up from the reference TRBV15 and TRBJ2-2 genes rather than sequenced, the full variable domain is DAMVIQNPRYQVTQFGKPVTLSCSQTLNHNVMYWYQQKSSQAPKLLFHYYDKDFNNEADTPDNFQSRRPNTSFCFLDIRSPGLGDTAMYLCATQKQGVLSGELFFGEGSRLTVL.